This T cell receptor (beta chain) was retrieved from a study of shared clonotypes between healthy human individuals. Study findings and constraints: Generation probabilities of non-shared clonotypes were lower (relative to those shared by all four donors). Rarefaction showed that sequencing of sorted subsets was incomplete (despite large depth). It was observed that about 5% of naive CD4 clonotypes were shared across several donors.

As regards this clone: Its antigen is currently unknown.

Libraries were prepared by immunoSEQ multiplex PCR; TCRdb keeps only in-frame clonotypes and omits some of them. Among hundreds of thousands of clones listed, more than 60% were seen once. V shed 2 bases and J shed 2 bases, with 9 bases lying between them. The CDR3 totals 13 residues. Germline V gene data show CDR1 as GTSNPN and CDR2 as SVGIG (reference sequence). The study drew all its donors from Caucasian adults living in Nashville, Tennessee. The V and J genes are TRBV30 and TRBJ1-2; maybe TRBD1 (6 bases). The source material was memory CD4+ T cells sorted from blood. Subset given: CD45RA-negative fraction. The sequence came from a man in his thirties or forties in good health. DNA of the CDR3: TGTGCCTGGAGTCTCCAGGGGAACTATGGCTACACCTTC. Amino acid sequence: CAWSLQGNYGYTF.